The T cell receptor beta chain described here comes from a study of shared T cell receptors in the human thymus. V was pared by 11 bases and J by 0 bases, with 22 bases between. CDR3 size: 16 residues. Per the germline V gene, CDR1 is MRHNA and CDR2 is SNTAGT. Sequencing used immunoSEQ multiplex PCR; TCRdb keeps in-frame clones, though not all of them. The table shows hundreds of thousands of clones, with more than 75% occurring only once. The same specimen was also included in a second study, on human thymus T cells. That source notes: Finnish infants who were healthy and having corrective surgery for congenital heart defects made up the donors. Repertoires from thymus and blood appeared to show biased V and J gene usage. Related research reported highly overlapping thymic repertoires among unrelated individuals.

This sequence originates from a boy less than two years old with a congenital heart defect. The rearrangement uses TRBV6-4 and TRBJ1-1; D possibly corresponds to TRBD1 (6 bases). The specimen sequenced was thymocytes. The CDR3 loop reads CAGRAPKTGMNTEAFF. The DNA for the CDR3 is TGTGCCGGAAGGGCTCCGAAGACAGGAATGAACACTGAAGCTTTCTTT.